These T cell receptor beta chains were read from a single sample in a study of blood T cells in healthy people across ages. TCRdb called the 5' RACE reads again in MiXCR, with one record for every CDR3 protein. There are some 1 million distinct CDR3 sequences in the sample; roughly 45% occur only once, and approximately 17% lies in the top ten. Sequenced: blood. Receptors originate from a woman in her sixties or seventies in good health. The CDR3 runs from the conserved cysteine through the conserved F or W. Fields, in order: J gene, V gene, D gene, CDR3 length, clone size, CDR3 protein, CDR3 DNA. A D gene is named only where the DNA matches it firmly. Not every row has a clone size; where given, it reads once, few, many or a size class.

>TRBJ2-3|TRBV20-1|TRBD1|16|-
CSAPMTGGPSTDTQYF
TGCAGTGCTCCGATGACAGGGGGCCCTAGCACAGATACGCAGTATTTT
>TRBJ2-1|TRBV2|-|15|-
CASSEALDFYNEQFF
TGTGCCAGCAGTGAAGCCCTGGACTTCTACAATGAGCAGTTCTTC
>TRBJ2-1|TRBV6-1|-|14|few
CASGRKSSYNEQFF
TGTGCCTCAGGACGGAAAAGCTCCTACAATGAGCAGTTCTTC
>TRBJ2-3|TRBV28|TRBD1|15|few
CASSYGQGATDTQYF
TGTGCCAGCAGCTACGGACAGGGGGCCACAGATACGCAGTATTTT
>TRBJ2-3|TRBV5-1|-|13|few
CASSLESGNTQYF
TGCGCCAGCAGCTTGGAGTCGGGCAATACGCAGTATTTT
>TRBJ2-7|TRBV5-1|-|13|-
CASSSNPVSEQYF
TGCGCCAGCAGCTCCAACCCAGTGAGCGAGCAGTACTTC
>TRBJ2-5|TRBV30|-|13|many
CAWSVRRGETQYF
TGTGCCTGGAGTGTACGACGGGGAGAGACCCAGTACTTC
>TRBJ1-5|TRBV21-1|-|20|-
CASSKALRRGRGWSNQPQHF
TGTGCCAGCAGCAAAGCGCTTAGGAGGGGGCGAGGGTGGAGCAATCAGCCCCAGCATTTT
>TRBJ2-3|TRBV9|TRBD2|14|-
CASRASGLTDTQYF
TGTGCCAGCAGGGCTAGCGGCCTCACAGATACGCAGTATTTT
>TRBJ2-4|TRBV5-1|TRBD1|15|-
CASSAGRQGVNIQYF
TGCGCCAGCAGCGCAGGTAGACAGGGGGTGAACATTCAGTACTTC
>TRBJ2-5|TRBV12-3/TRBV12-4|-|17|-
CASSPLGGGTGKETQYF
TGTGCCAGCAGTCCCCTGGGGGGGGGAACAGGGAAAGAGACCCAGTACTTC
>TRBJ1-1|TRBV20-1|-|14|few
CSARRQSMNTEAFF
TGCAGTGCTCGCAGACAGAGCATGAACACTGAAGCTTTCTTT
>TRBJ2-3|TRBV6-1|TRBD2|14|-
CACTGASGMVTQYF
TGTGCCTGCACCGGGGCTAGCGGGATGGTTACGCAGTATTTT
>TRBJ2-7|TRBV24-1|TRBD1|15|-
CATSDSRTGSFEQYF
TGTGCCACCAGTGATTCCCGGACAGGGAGCTTCGAGCAGTACTTC
>TRBJ1-6|TRBV6-1|-|17|-
CASSEGRLSSYNSPPHF
TGTGCCAGCAGTGAGGGCCGCCTGAGCTCCTATAATTCACCCCCCCACTTT
>TRBJ2-1|TRBV15|TRBD2|18|-
CATSSPARGGDSYNEQFF
TGTGCCACCAGCAGTCCGGCGCGGGGGGGAGACTCCTACAATGAGCAGTTCTTC
>TRBJ2-5|TRBV20-1|TRBD2|14|-
CSARVASGRETQYF
TGCAGTGCTAGAGTGGCTAGCGGGCGGGAGACCCAGTACTTC
>TRBJ2-7|TRBV12-3/TRBV12-4|TRBD2|15|few
CASSFGGRRTDEQYF
TGTGCCAGCAGTTTCGGCGGGAGGCGCACTGACGAGCAGTACTTC
>TRBJ2-5|TRBV20-1|TRBD2|18|-
CSARDLLQERGLQETQYF
TGCAGTGCTAGAGATCTCCTTCAGGAGCGGGGCTTACAAGAGACCCAGTACTTC
>TRBJ2-1|TRBV12-3/TRBV12-4|TRBD2|14|many
CASSFSGSPDEQFF
TGTGCCAGCAGTTTTAGCGGGAGTCCGGATGAGCAGTTCTTC
>TRBJ2-1|TRBV7-8|TRBD2|16|-
CASTQPGGSYYNEQFF
TGTGCCAGCACCCAACCGGGCGGGAGTTATTACAATGAGCAGTTCTTC
>TRBJ1-2|TRBV20-1|-|10|-
CSAYRDGYTF
TGCAGTGCCTACAGGGATGGCTACACCTTC
>TRBJ2-3|TRBV20-1|TRBD2|14|few
CSAEGAGDTDTQYF
TGCAGTGCCGAGGGTGCGGGAGACACAGATACGCAGTATTTT
>TRBJ1-1|TRBV13|-|14|-
CASSLGRTDGEAFF
TGTGCCAGCAGCTTAGGCCGGACGGACGGTGAAGCTTTCTTT
>TRBJ1-6|TRBV2|-|14|-
CASSEMGSGSPLHF
TGTGCCAGCAGTGAAATGGGCAGCGGGTCACCCCTCCACTTT
>TRBJ2-5|TRBV10-3|-|13|-
CAIAGGTGETQYF
TGTGCCATCGCCGGGGGGACAGGAGAGACCCAGTACTTC
>TRBJ2-1|TRBV3-1|-|13|-
CASSPTGHNEQFF
TGTGCCAGCAGCCCGACAGGACACAATGAGCAGTTCTTC
>TRBJ2-7|TRBV12-5|-|15|-
CASGLANRVPYEQYF
TGTGCTAGTGGTTTGGCCAACAGGGTTCCCTACGAGCAGTACTTC
>TRBJ2-1|TRBV4-2|TRBD2|15|-
CASSRTGLAGNEQFF
TGTGCCAGCAGCCGCACGGGACTAGCGGGGAATGAGCAGTTCTTC
>TRBJ2-1|TRBV29-1|-|15|-
CSVDGAQSSYNEQFF
TGCAGCGTTGACGGGGCGCAAAGCTCCTACAATGAGCAGTTCTTC
>TRBJ2-5|TRBV7-8|-|15|few
CASSLAGKGEETQYF
TGTGCCAGCAGCTTAGCTGGTAAAGGTGAAGAGACCCAGTACTTC
>TRBJ2-3|TRBV5-1|TRBD2|15|-
CASSFASGPTDTQYF
TGCGCCAGCAGCTTCGCTAGCGGTCCCACAGATACGCAGTATTTT
>TRBJ2-5|TRBV28|TRBD2|19|-
CASSLFWREGPQNKETQYF
TGTGCCAGCAGTTTATTTTGGCGGGAGGGCCCGCAGAACAAAGAGACCCAGTACTTC
>TRBJ1-4|TRBV28|-|15|-
CASSSRTFKGEKLFF
TGTGCCAGCAGCTCTAGGACATTTAAGGGGGAAAAACTGTTTTTT
>TRBJ2-3|TRBV27|-|14|many
CASSLRGRVDTQYF
TGTGCCAGCAGTTTACGTGGGAGAGTGGATACGCAGTATTTT
>TRBJ1-2|TRBV20-1|-|17|few
CSAGPGTLYNTNYGYTF
TGCAGTGCTGGTCCGGGGACCCTTTACAATACTAACTATGGCTACACCTTC
>TRBJ1-4|TRBV7-8|TRBD1|16|-
CASSLATTGLEEKLFF
TGTGCCAGCAGCTTAGCGACGACAGGGTTGGAGGAAAAACTGTTTTTT
>TRBJ2-3|TRBV7-3|-|13|few
CASSLMAVDTQYF
TGTGCCAGCAGCTTAATGGCGGTCGATACGCAGTATTTT
>TRBJ2-7|TRBV5-1|TRBD1|14|-
CASSGSQGIGEQYF
TGCGCCAGCAGCGGGTCACAGGGGATTGGTGAGCAGTACTTC
>TRBJ2-3|TRBV10-3|TRBD2|19|-
CAISELLAGDIGGTGTQYF
TGTGCCATCAGTGAGCTGCTAGCGGGAGACATCGGGGGCACAGGTACGCAGTATTTT